The rows below give T cell receptor beta chains drawn from one sample of a study of healthy donors' naive CD4 and CD8 T cells. Using its own MiXCR run on the reads, TCRdb lists one record per CDR3 protein. The table includes around 200,000 distinct CDR3 sequences, about 74% detected once. Material: naive CD4+ and CD8+ T cells sorted from blood, pooled from several donors. Receptor source: a pool of human donors in good health; the sample pools cells from several healthy donors. CDR3s include the opening cysteine and the closing phenylalanine or tryptophan. The D gene is left open where the match is weak. Rows may omit the clone size; those that give it use once, few, many or a size class.

size	V	J	D	DNA	CDR3
.	TRBV29-1	TRBJ2-1	.	TGCAGCGTAAACAGAGGGGAGGAGCAGTTCTTC	CSVNRGEEQFF
.	TRBV6-5	TRBJ1-2	.	TGTGCCAGCATAGGCGGGCGCCGAAACTATGGCTACACCTTC	CASIGGRRNYGYTF
.	TRBV5-1	TRBJ1-2	.	TGCGCCAGCAGCTTGGTCGGGGTCGGCGGCCCCGGCTACACCTTC	CASSLVGVGGPGYTF
few	TRBV19	TRBJ1-1	.	TGTGCCAGTAGTATATACGGCTATGAAGCTTTCTTT	CASSIYGYEAFF
.	TRBV27	TRBJ2-3	.	TGTGCCAGCAGTTTCGGGAGTTCGGGAGATACGCAGTATTTT	CASSFGSSGDTQYF
.	TRBV6-6	TRBJ1-1	.	TGTGCCAGCAGCCGAGGGACAAAGAACACTGAAGCTTTCTTT	CASSRGTKNTEAFF
few	TRBV6-5	TRBJ1-2	TRBD1	TGTGCCAGCAGTTACCCTACGACAGGGAGCTATGGCTACACCTTC	CASSYPTTGSYGYTF
.	TRBV6-5	TRBJ2-5	.	TGTGCCAGCACTCCGGGACCCCAAGAGACCCAGTACTTC	CASTPGPQETQYF
.	TRBV29-1	TRBJ2-7	TRBD2	TGCAGCGTAAAGAGCGGGAGGGACTCCTACGAGCAGTACTTC	CSVKSGRDSYEQYF
.	TRBV7-9	TRBJ1-6	.	TGTGCCAGCAGCTTAGCGAGCGGTAATTCACCCCTCCACTTT	CASSLASGNSPLHF
once	TRBV29-1	TRBJ2-3	.	TGCAGCGGCACGACTAGCACAGATACGCAGTATTTT	CSGTTSTDTQYF
.	TRBV6-2/TRBV6-3	TRBJ2-2	.	TGTGCCAGCAGTTACGAGACGGAGACCGGGGAGCTGTTTTTT	CASSYETETGELFF
few	TRBV29-1	TRBJ2-7	.	TGCAGCGTTGTTTTTCGGCGCGAGCAGTACTTC	CSVVFRREQYF
.	TRBV6-6	TRBJ1-5	.	TGTGCCAGCAGCCCGGGACACAGCAATCAGCCCCAGCATTTT	CASSPGHSNQPQHF
.	TRBV29-1	TRBJ1-2	.	TGCAGCGTAGCTCTGGGCAGTAACTATGGCTACACCTTC	CSVALGSNYGYTF
few	TRBV6-5	TRBJ2-7	.	TGTGCCAGCAGTTACTCCCTCTCCTACGAGCAGTACTTC	CASSYSLSYEQYF
.	TRBV20-1	TRBJ2-1	TRBD2	TGCAGTGCTAGCCGGACTAGCGGATCGTTCTTC	CSASRTSGSFF
.	TRBV27	TRBJ2-7	.	TGTGCCAGCAGTTTATACGGCGTATCGGGAGCCTACGAGCAGTACTTC	CASSLYGVSGAYEQYF
.	TRBV5-1	TRBJ2-1	.	TGCGCCAGCAGCTTTAGCGGAATCAATGAGCAGTTCTTC	CASSFSGINEQFF
few	TRBV6-5	TRBJ2-5	.	TGTGCCAGCAGTTACGCCGAGGGTTTTGGCGAGACCCAGTACTTC	CASSYAEGFGETQYF
once	TRBV20-1	TRBJ2-3	.	TGCAGTGCTAGAGTTCCAGATACGCAGTATTTT	CSARVPDTQYF
.	TRBV30	TRBJ1-3	.	TGTGCCTGGAGTGCCCCAGGAAACACCATATATTTT	CAWSAPGNTIYF
.	TRBV20-1	TRBJ2-1	TRBD2	TGCAGTGCCACGGGGACTAGCGGCAATGAGCAGTTCTTC	CSATGTSGNEQFF
.	TRBV29-1	TRBJ1-5	.	TGCAGCGTTGTTGACAGCAATCAGCCCCAGCATTTT	CSVVDSNQPQHF
.	TRBV29-1	TRBJ2-2	TRBD1	TGCAGCGTTATGACAGGGGAGTCTCACACCGGGGAGCTGTTTTTT	CSVMTGESHTGELFF